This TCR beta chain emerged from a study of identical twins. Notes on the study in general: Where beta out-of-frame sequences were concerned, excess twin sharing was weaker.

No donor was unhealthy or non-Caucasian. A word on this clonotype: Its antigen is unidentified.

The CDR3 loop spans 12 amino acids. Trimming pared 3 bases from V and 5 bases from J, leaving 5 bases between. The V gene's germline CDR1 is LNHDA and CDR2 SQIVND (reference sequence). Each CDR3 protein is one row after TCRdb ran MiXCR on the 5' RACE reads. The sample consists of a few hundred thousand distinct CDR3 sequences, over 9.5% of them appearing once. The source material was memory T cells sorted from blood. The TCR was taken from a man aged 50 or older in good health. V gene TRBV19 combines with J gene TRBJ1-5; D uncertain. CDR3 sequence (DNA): TGTGCCAGTAGTATTTCTCATCAGCCCCAGCATTTT. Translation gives CASSISHQPQHF. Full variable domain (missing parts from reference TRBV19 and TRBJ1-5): DGGITQSPKYLFRKEGQNVTLSCEQNLNHDAMYWYRQDPGQGLRLIYYSQIVNDFQKGDIAEGYSVSREKKESFPLTVTSAQKNPTAFYLCASSISHQPQHFGDGTRLSIL.